This T cell receptor (beta chain) was retrieved from a study of cytomegalovirus exposure and HLA in healthy donors. According to its frequency, this clone is medium-sized (0.01 to 0.1%). The PCR was carried out with 60 Vbeta primers and 13 Jbeta primers. Sequenced by immunoSEQ multiplex PCR; TCRdb stores in-frame clones only, minus some. The sample table sets out some 28,000 clones. The V and J ends lost 7 bases and 0 bases respectively, with 10 bases between them. CDR1 and CDR2 from the germline V gene are MNHNS and SASEGT. CDR3 length: 15 amino acids. This rearrangement joins TRBV6-1 to TRBJ2-6, with TRBD2 as a possible D gene (5 bases). The sequencing sample was made of PBMCs. The TCR sequence derives from a man aged 25 to 45 in good health and CMV-seronegative. DNA for the CDR3: TGTGCCAGCACGGGAAGCAGCTCTGGGGCCAACGTCCTGACTTTC. Amino acids: CASTGSSSGANVLTF.